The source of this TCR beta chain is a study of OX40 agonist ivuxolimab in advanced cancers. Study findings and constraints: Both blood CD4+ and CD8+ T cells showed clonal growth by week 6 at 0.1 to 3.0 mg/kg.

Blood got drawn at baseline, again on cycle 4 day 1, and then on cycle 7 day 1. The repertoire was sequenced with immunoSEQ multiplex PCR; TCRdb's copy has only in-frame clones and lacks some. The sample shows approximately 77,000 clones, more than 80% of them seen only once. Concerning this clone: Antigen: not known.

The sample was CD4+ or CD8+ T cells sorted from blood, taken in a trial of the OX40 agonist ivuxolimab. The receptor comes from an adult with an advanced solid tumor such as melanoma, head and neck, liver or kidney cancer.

The CDR3 nucleotides are TGTGCCAGCAGTTCTCAGGGCACTGAAGCTTTCTTT. This translates into CASSSQGTEAFF. The chain is built from TRBV2 and TRBJ1-1; D perhaps matches TRBD1 (5 bases). Germline V gives CDR1 SNHLY, CDR2 FYNNEI. V was cut by 5 bases and J by 4 bases, with 8 bases left in between. The CDR3 consists of 12 residues.